This entry concerns a single T cell receptor (beta chain). No antigen is known for it. An input of about 0.45 to 1 ug of RNA was subjected to reverse transcription using random hexamers. TCR beta CDR3 was amplified by immunoSEQ multiplex PCR. This amplification extended across 54 Vbeta and 13 Jbeta segments. TCRdb reanalysed the immunoSEQ multiplex PCR reads using MiXCR and keeps one entry per CDR3 protein. This table has more than 100,000 distinct CDR3 sequences, 90% to 95% appearing once. Controls were drawn from healthy donors and were matched for age and sex. While CD8+ and CD4+ T cells were isolated negatively, TEMRA cells were enriched by FACS. This sample stems from a study of CD8 T cells in Susac syndrome. Overall study results and limits: As acknowledged by the study, its TCR sequencing and HLA analysis included a relatively small number of individuals.

The CDR3 has 13 residues. Germline CDR1 SGHTA, CDR2 FQGNSA. Trimming took off 0 bases at V and 9 bases at J, with 12 bases between the two ends. This chain uses TRBV7-2 with TRBJ2-7; unclear D gene. The sample comprised CD4+ T cells from PBMCs. The receptor was derived from a human donor in good health. The CDR3: CASSLAQFDGQYF. DNA of the CDR3: TGTGCCAGCAGCTTAGCGCAGTTCGACGGGCAGTACTTC.